The T cell receptor (beta chain) under discussion was sequenced for a study of T cells in Graves' hyperthyroidism and ophthalmopathy. Between the trimmed V and J ends, which lost 8 bases and 7 bases, there was a span of 18 bases. This CDR3 region has 12 residues. In germline, CDR1 is DFQATT, CDR2 SNEGSKA (reference sequence). On this clonotype: A much larger clone is a single base away; this may be a read error.

Diagnostic assessment was based on clinical symptoms, serum thyroxine and TRAb, thyroid ultrasound and orbital computed tomography. Amplification targeted TCR beta CDR3 regions from RNA transcripts. HTBI primers drove first-round RT-PCR of the TCR CDR3. A single record per CDR3 protein comes from TCRdb applying MiXCR to the multiplex PCR reads. The table lists around 540,000 distinct CDR3 sequences, roughly 16% of them singletons. The specimen was blood. The chain has TRBV20-1 and TRBJ2-7; maybe TRBD2 (6 bases). The TCR comes from a woman in her twenties or thirties with Graves' ophthalmopathy. The CDR3 sequence: CSFKEGSREQYF. CDR3 DNA sequence: TGCAGTTTTAAGGAGGGGAGTCGGGAGCAGTACTTC.